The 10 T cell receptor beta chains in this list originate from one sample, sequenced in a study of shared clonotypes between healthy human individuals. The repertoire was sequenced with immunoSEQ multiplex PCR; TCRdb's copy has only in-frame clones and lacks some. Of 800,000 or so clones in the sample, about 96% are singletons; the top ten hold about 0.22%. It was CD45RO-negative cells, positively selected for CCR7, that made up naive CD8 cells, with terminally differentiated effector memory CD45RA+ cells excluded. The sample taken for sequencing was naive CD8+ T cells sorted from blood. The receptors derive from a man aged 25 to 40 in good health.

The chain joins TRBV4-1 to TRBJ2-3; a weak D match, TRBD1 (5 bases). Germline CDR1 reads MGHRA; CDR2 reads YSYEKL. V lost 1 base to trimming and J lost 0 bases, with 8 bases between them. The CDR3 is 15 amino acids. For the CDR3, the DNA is TGCGCCAGCAGCCAAGTTCCAGGGAGCACAGATACGCAGTATTTT. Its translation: CASSQVPGSTDTQYF.

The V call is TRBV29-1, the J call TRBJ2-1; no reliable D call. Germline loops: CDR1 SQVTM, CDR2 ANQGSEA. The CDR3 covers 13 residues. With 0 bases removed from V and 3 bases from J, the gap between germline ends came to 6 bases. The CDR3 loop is CSVEDHGYNEQFF. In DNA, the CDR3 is TGCAGCGTTGAAGATCACGGCTACAATGAGCAGTTCTTC.

The DNA of the CDR3 is TGTGCCAGCAGTTTTAACAGGGGGAACACTGAAGCTTTCTTT. It codes for CASSFNRGNTEAFF. V and J are TRBV27 and TRBJ1-1, with 7 bases fitting TRBD1. Germline assignment: CDR1 MNHEY and CDR2 SMNVEV (reference sequence). This CDR3 is built from 14 residues. Trimming cost V 3 bases and J 1 base; bases outside gene matches: 2.

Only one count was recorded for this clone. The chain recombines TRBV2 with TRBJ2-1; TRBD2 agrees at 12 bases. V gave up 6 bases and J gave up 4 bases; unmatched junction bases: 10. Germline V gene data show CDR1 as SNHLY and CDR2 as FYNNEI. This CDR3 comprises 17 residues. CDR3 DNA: TGTGCCAGCAGCGCCCGGACTAGCGGGATCGGATACAATGAGCAGTTCTTC. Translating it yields CASSARTSGIGYNEQFF.

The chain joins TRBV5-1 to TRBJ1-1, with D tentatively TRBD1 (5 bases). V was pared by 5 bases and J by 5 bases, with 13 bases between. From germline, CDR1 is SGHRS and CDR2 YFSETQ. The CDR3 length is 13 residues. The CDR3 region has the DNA TGCGCCAGCAGGCAGGGTTTCCAGACTGAAGCTTTCTTT. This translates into CASRQGFQTEAFF. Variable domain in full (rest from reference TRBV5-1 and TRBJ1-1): KAGVTQTPRYLIKTRGQQVTLSCSPISGHRSVSWYQQTPGQGLQFLFEYFSETQRNKGNFPGRFSGRQFSNSRSEMNVSTLELGDSALYLCASRQGFQTEAFFGQGTRLTVV.

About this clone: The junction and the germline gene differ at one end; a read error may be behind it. The CDR3: CASGLLGLADEQFF. The CDR3 DNA reads TGTGCCAGCGGTTTATTGGGACTAGCGGATGAGCAGTTCTTC. V gene TRBV27 combines with J gene TRBJ2-1, with TRBD2 matching over 11 bases. Per the germline V gene, CDR1 is MNHEY and CDR2 is SMNVEV (reference sequence). The CDR3 is made up of 14 amino acids.

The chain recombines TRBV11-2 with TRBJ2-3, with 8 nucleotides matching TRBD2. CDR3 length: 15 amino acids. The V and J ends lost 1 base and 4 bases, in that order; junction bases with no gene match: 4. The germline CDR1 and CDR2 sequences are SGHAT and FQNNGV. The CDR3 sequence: CASSLGSGSSDTQYF. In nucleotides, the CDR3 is TGTGCCAGCAGCTTAGGAAGCGGGAGTTCAGATACGCAGTATTTT.

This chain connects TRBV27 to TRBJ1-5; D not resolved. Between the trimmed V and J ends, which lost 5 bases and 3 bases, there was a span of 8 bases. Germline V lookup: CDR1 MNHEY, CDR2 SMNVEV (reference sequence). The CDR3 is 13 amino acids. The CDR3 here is CASSAGTNQPQHF. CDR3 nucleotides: TGTGCCAGCAGTGCCGGAACCAATCAGCCCCAGCATTTT.

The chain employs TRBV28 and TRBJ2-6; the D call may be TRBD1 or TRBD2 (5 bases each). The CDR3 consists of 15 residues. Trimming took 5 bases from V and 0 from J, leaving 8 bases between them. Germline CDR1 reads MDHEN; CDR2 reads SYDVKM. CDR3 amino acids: CASSRGPSGANVLTF. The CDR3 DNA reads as TGTGCCAGCAGTCGGGGCCCCTCTGGGGCCAACGTCCTGACTTTC.

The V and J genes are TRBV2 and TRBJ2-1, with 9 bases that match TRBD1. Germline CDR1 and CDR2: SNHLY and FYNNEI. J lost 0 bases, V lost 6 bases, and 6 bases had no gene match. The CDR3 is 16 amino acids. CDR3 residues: CASRGQGMSSYNEQFF. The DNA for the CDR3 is TGTGCCAGCAGGGGACAGGGCATGAGCTCCTACAATGAGCAGTTCTTC.